This T cell receptor beta chain was sequenced in a study of CD4 T cells in relation to SARS-CoV-2 and coronaviruses. CD4+ T cells from unexposed donors were obtained before the COVID-19 pandemic (2011-2018). After approximately 10 days of culture, CD4+ T cells were isolated. Profiled with immunoSEQ multiplex PCR; TCRdb holds only in-frame clones, not every one. This sample has over 15,000 clones, with about 68% found just once. Points on this clone: Its target is unknown.

The junction had 15 bases not matched to a gene; V was cut back by 5 bases and J by 9 bases. This CDR3 comprises 17 residues. Germline lookup yields CDR1 SNHLY and CDR2 FYNNEI. This chain uses TRBV2 with TRBJ2-1; 11 bases agree with TRBD2. The clonotype was recovered from a human donor in good health. The source material was CD4+ T cells from PBMCs, cultured in vitro. The DNA for the CDR3 is TGTGCCAGCAGTCCAAATCGACTAGCGGGGAACGGAGGTGAGCAGTTCTTC. It translates to CASSPNRLAGNGGEQFF.